This record looks at one T cell receptor beta chain sequence and its context. Its specificity is unknown. Germline V gene sequence: CDR1 GTSNPN, CDR2 SVGIG (reference sequence). Trimming shortened V by 2 bases and J by 7 bases, and 11 bases separated the two germline ends. The CDR3 runs to 12 residues. The data stem from a study of radiotherapy plus CTLA-4 blockade in lung cancer. Study-level information: Disease control was present in around a third of patients, and objective responses in about 19%. Study results and caveats: Once radiotherapy plus ipilimumab had been given, TCR clones derived from tumor expanded in blood.

CTLA-4 blockade using ipilimumab, together with focal radiation, was received by patients with chemo-refractory metastatic non-small-cell lung cancer. TCRdb's copy holds only in-frame clones and misses some; the assay was immunoSEQ multiplex PCR. The top ten clones hold less than 3% of a sample with about 44,000 clones, about 74% of them seen once. The sequencing used peripheral blood, collected from a patient treated with radiotherapy plus ipilimumab. The V and J genes are TRBV30 and TRBJ1-2; the D is unclear. The receptor's source is a human donor with non-small cell lung cancer whose response to radiotherapy plus ipilimumab could not be evaluated. CDR3 protein: CAWSRQAGGYTF. The CDR3 nucleotides read TGTGCCTGGAGTCGGCAGGCCGGTGGCTACACCTTC.